The 14 T cell receptor beta chains reported below all come from one sample, sequenced in a study of shared clonotypes between healthy human individuals. Naive CD8 cells were CD45RO-negative, positively selected for CCR7, excluding terminally differentiated effector memory CD45RA+ cells. Using immunoSEQ multiplex PCR, the repertoire was profiled, and TCRdb retains in-frame clones only, with some absent. The profile covers roughly 2,000,000 clones, with around 93% appearing a single time and about 1.7% taken by the ten largest. The sequenced sample was naive CD8+ T cells from PBMCs. Every receptor here comes from a man younger than 30 in good health. Some clones in this sample may be carry-over from other donors' samples.

This chain links TRBV6-6 with TRBJ2-1; 7 nucleotides match TRBD1. V shed 5 bases and J 12 bases; nucleotides not matched to a gene: 4. The CDR3 loop spans 11 amino acids. Per the germline V gene, CDR1 is MNHNY and CDR2 is SVGAGI (reference sequence). DNA of the CDR3: TGTGCCAGCAGTAAAACAGGGGTGCAGTTCTTC. This encodes CASSKTGVQFF.

This chain links TRBV4-3 with TRBJ1-2; tentatively, D is TRBD1 (5 bases). The ends were cut back, 0 bases at V and 1 base at J, with 12 bases in the middle. Germline V lookup: CDR1 LGHNA, CDR2 YSLEER. CDR3 size: 16 residues. The CDR3 DNA follows: TGCGCCAGCAGCCAAGACGGGCAGGGCCGTAACTATGGCTACACCTTC. This translates into CASSQDGQGRNYGYTF.

This sequence joins TRBV5-4 and TRBJ2-2; D is possibly TRBD1 (6 bases). CDR1 is SGHNT and CDR2 is YYREEE in the germline V gene (reference sequence). V gave up 0 bases and J gave up 4 bases, with 13 bases separating them. The CDR3 covers 16 residues. This chain's CDR3 is CASSLDEDSLTGELFF. The CDR3 DNA is TGTGCCAGCAGCTTGGATGAGGACAGCCTCACCGGGGAGCTGTTTTTT. Supplemented by reference TRBV5-4 and TRBJ2-2, the full variable domain reads ETGVTQSPTHLIKTRGQQVTLRCSSQSGHNTVSWYQQALGQGPQFIFQYYREEENGRGNFPPRFSGLQFPNYSSELNVNALELDDSALYLCASSLDEDSLTGELFFGEGSRLTVL.

The sample holds one count of this clone. The chain joins TRBV27 to TRBJ1-1; D is undetermined. Trimming removed 3 bases from V and 2 bases from J, with 13 bases in between. Germline CDR1 is MNHEY and CDR2 is SMNVEV (reference sequence). The CDR3 has 15 amino acids. CDR3 nucleotides: TGTGCCAGCAGTTTTGGTCTGGGCAGTAACACTGAAGCTTTCTTT. Its translation: CASSFGLGSNTEAFF.

Concerning this clone: The sample carries other DNA sequences with the same CDR3. The chain employs TRBV2 and TRBJ2-5; no clear D gene. V gave up 2 bases and J gave up 4 bases, with 8 bases separating them. Germline V CDR1 and CDR2: SNHLY, FYNNEI. This CDR3 comprises 13 residues. DNA for the CDR3: TGTGCCAGCAGTGAAAGACCACGAGAGACCCAGTACTTC. This sequence encodes CASSERPRETQYF.

This clone has just one count. The rearrangement links TRBV28 to TRBJ2-7, with TRBD2 as a possible D gene (6 bases). The CDR3 runs to 11 residues. The ends were cut back, 6 bases at V and 7 bases at J, with 10 bases in the middle. Per the germline V gene, CDR1 is MDHEN and CDR2 is SYDVKM. The CDR3 DNA is TGTGCCAGCAGCCTAGCGTCAGAGCAGTACTTC. This encodes CASSLASEQYF.

The V call is TRBV28, the J call TRBJ2-1; D call uncertain. The CDR3 extends over 12 amino acids. The germline gives CDR1 MDHEN, CDR2 SYDVKM. The V end lost 6 bases, the J end lost 4 bases, and 7 bases lay between the germline ends. CDR3 amino acids: CASRKAYNEQFF. In nucleotides, the CDR3 is TGTGCCAGCAGGAAGGCGTACAATGAGCAGTTCTTC.

V and J are TRBV27 and TRBJ2-7; 7 nucleotides match TRBD1. The germline CDR1 and CDR2 sequences are MNHEY and SMNVEV (reference sequence). The length of the CDR3 is 15 residues. Unmatched junction bases numbered 9, after V lost 3 bases and J lost 4 bases. CDR3 DNA sequence: TGTGCCAGCAGTTTTAGGGGGCATGGCTTTTACGAGCAGTACTTC. Encoded protein: CASSFRGHGFYEQYF.

The V call is TRBV2, the J call TRBJ2-5, with 12 bases matching TRBD2. The J segment lost 1 base and the V segment lost 8 bases, leaving 8 bases of the junction unmatched. The CDR3 covers 16 residues. From germline, CDR1 is SNHLY and CDR2 FYNNEI. In DNA form, the CDR3 reads TGTGCCAGCGGGACGGGACTAGCGGGTTTCCAAGAGACCCAGTACTTC. It translates to CASGTGLAGFQETQYF.

In the case of this clone: The sample holds other DNA sequences that translate to the same CDR3. The chain couples TRBV27 to TRBJ2-7, with a possible D match to TRBD2 (6 bases). The CDR3 length is 14 residues. The germline V gene has CDR1 MNHEY and CDR2 SMNVEV (reference sequence). V shed 2 bases and J shed 2 bases, with 10 bases lying between them. The CDR3 DNA sequence: TGTGCCAGCAGTTTAGGGGGAGGAGCCTACGAGCAGTACTTC. Protein product: CASSLGGGAYEQYF.

CDR3 amino acids: CASSYGAGAADTQYF. CDR3 DNA: TGTGCCAGCAGCTACGGGGCAGGGGCGGCAGATACGCAGTATTTT. This chain uses TRBV5-6 with TRBJ2-3, with D maybe TRBD1 (6 bases). This CDR3 comprises 15 residues. Trimming removed 3 bases at V and 4 bases at J, with 15 bases between. From germline, CDR1 is SGHDT and CDR2 YYEEEE.

The CDR3 DNA is TGTGCCAGCATCCCAACTCTTTCCTACGAGCAGTACTTC. Encoded protein: CASIPTLSYEQYF. V and J are TRBV2 and TRBJ2-7, with D uncertain. Germline V gives CDR1 SNHLY, CDR2 FYNNEI. Between the trimmed V and J ends, which lost 7 bases and 1 base, there was a span of 11 bases. The CDR3 consists of 13 residues.

This clone has a single count. The rearrangement uses TRBV5-5 and TRBJ2-2; D possibly corresponds to TRBD1 (5 bases). The V gene lost 4 bases and the J gene lost 1 base, with 8 bases spanning the gap. Germline lookup yields CDR1 SGHKS and CDR2 YYEKEE (reference sequence). CDR3 size: 14 residues. CDR3 sequence (DNA): TGTGCCAGCAGCCAAGACAGGAACACCGGGGAGCTGTTTTTT. This sequence encodes CASSQDRNTGELFF.

The chain has TRBV7-9 and TRBJ2-1, with D perhaps assigned TRBD1 or TRBD2 (6 bases each). V was trimmed by 9 bases and J by 6 bases, leaving 18 bases between them. CDR1 and CDR2 (germline): SEHNR, FQNEAQ (reference sequence). CDR3 length: 14 residues. CDR3: CASSEGTRGNEQFF. As DNA, the CDR3 is TGTGCCAGTTCGGAGGGGACACGGGGCAATGAGCAGTTCTTC.